The TCR beta chain described here comes from a study of blood T cells in healthy people across ages. In the case of this clonotype: Its antigen is not known.

Whole-study findings and limits: It was found that TCR beta diversity correlated strongly with the percentage of naive T cells. TCR beta diversity per million T cells fell roughly linearly with age.

Primers used in a second PCR of about 6 to 12 cycles were a sample-barcoded 5' primer and a J-beta primer mix. Every cDNA molecule carried a tag from a template-switch adaptor bearing 12 random nucleotides. TCRdb reprocessed the 5' RACE reads via MiXCR and lists one record per CDR3 protein. There are more than 1,400,000 distinct CDR3 sequences in the sample; approximately 42% occur only once, and roughly 7.9% lies in the top ten. Extractions gave at least 5.5 micrograms of total RNA per sample. With 3 bases clipped from V and 4 bases from J, the junction kept 5 bases outside the gene matches. The length of the CDR3 is 16 residues. Germline V gene lookup returns CDR1 SGHNT and CDR2 YYREEE (reference sequence).

The TCR originated in a woman between 18 and 29 years old in good health. The material sequenced was blood. The J gene is TRBJ2-3, the V gene TRBV5-4; 13 bases line up with TRBD2. The CDR3 DNA is TGTGCCAGCAGCTATGGACTAGCGGGAGACGCAGATACGCAGTATTTT. It specifies CASSYGLAGDADTQYF.